The present entry profiles one TCR beta chain with its context. This specimen comes from a study of blood T cell repertoires in COVID-19. Overall study context: Collection of acute and convalescent COVID-19 samples took place in the United States, Italy and Spain.

Followed over time, Seattle patients had been enrolled while infection was active. The V gene's germline CDR1 is SGDLS and CDR2 YYNGEE. The CDR3 contains 15 residues. The trim removed 4 bases at V and 7 bases at J, leaving 10 bases unmatched. Study processing details: Reference gene primer amplification in the assay estimated nucleated cell counts. Only in-frame clones appear in the TCRdb table, and some are missing; sequencing was by immunoSEQ multiplex PCR. D and trimming were read from the DNA, whereas the V and J calls and clone size are those reported in that table. The data contain 200,000 to 250,000 clones, less than 85% of them seen just once; the ten biggest clones take up over 6.5%.

The sequence derives from a woman aged 80 or over with COVID-19, enrolled during active disease. The gene calls are TRBV9 and TRBJ1-4, with 7 bases matching TRBD1. The material sequenced was peripheral blood. For the CDR3, the DNA is TGTGCCAGCAGCCAATCCGGGACAGTGCCTGAAAAACTGTTTTTT. The encoded protein is CASSQSGTVPEKLFF.